Each of the 32 T cell receptor beta chains below was sequenced from the same sample in a study of post-analysis software for immune sequencing data. Every TCR beta cDNA library bore unique molecular identifiers. TCRdb re-called the PCR reads through MiXCR, storing one row per CDR3 protein. The data show over 700,000 distinct CDR3 sequences, 30% seen once. Their specific antigens are unknown. General observations from the study: With TRBV5-6, TRBV5-1 and TRBV20-1 included, about five TRBV segments were more frequent in patients than in controls.

Sequences were obtained from blood. The origin of the receptors is a girl aged 5-17 years with multiple sclerosis.

The V call is TRBV10-1, the J call TRBJ2-1; D is perhaps TRBD1 or TRBD2 (5 bases each). V dropped 6 bases and J dropped 7 bases, with 19 bases sitting between them. The CDR3 has 15 amino acids. Germline CDR1 reads WNHNN; CDR2 reads SYGVQD (reference sequence). The CDR3 loop reads CASSKREGRRNEQFF. CDR3 DNA sequence: TGCGCCAGCAGCAAGCGTGAGGGGCGCAGGAATGAGCAGTTCTTC.

The chain couples TRBV5-1 to TRBJ2-1; tentatively, D is TRBD2 (7 bases). The CDR3 length is 14 residues. Germline values: CDR1 SGHRS, CDR2 YFSETQ. Trimming cost V 5 bases and J 8 bases, with 17 bases left between them. CDR3 coding DNA: TGCGCCAGCAGAGTTGGGGGGGCGCCGGATGAGCAGTTCTTC. As protein: CASRVGGAPDEQFF.

Points on this clonotype: The junction departs from the called germline gene at one end, perhaps through a read error. V usage is TRBV5-5 and J usage is TRBJ1-5, with 9 bases aligning to TRBD1. The CDR3 contains 16 residues. From germline, CDR1 is SGHKS and CDR2 YYEKEE (reference sequence). As DNA, the CDR3 is TGTGCCAGCAGCTGGGGACAGGGAGGGCGCAATCGGCCCCAGCATTTT. It is translated as CASSWGQGGRNRPQHF.

This clonotype appeared many times. V and J are TRBV29-1 and TRBJ2-5; D is perhaps TRBD2 (5 bases). Germline V lookup: CDR1 SQVTM, CDR2 ANQGSEA. The CDR3 loop spans 12 amino acids. V was trimmed by 7 bases and J by 3 bases, leaving 12 bases between them. The CDR3 DNA reads as TGCAGCGCCAAGAACGGGGAAGAGACCCAGTACTTC. Translation: CSAKNGEETQYF.

Concerning this clonotype: This may be a read error, as it is one base from a much larger clone. The chain is built from TRBV24-1 and TRBJ2-3; 8 positions match TRBD1. The CDR3 length is 15 residues. CDR1 and CDR2 from the germline V gene are KGHDR and SFDVKD. J gave up 4 bases and V 4 bases, and 6 bases lay outside the gene matches. In DNA form, the CDR3 reads TGTGCCACCAGTGACCGTGACAGGGGTGCAGATACGCAGTATTTT. This translates into CATSDRDRGADTQYF.

The chain employs TRBV3-1 and TRBJ2-1; 10 bases line up with TRBD1. V dropped 4 bases and J dropped 5; count of bases not matched to a gene: 5. The germline V gene encodes CDR1 LGHDT and CDR2 YNNKEL (reference sequence). The CDR3 extends over 15 amino acids. CDR3 sequence (DNA): TGTGCCAGCAGCCTTGGGACAGGGGAGAACAATGAGCAGTTCTTC. Amino acids: CASSLGTGENNEQFF.

The rearrangement joins TRBV12-3 or TRBV12-4 to TRBJ2-5, with 9 bases that match TRBD2. V was pared by 7 bases and J by 4 bases, with 7 bases of the junction left unmatched. There are 14 residues in the CDR3. As DNA, the CDR3 is TGTGCCAGCACACGAGCGGGGGGAAGAGAGACCCAGTACTTC. Translating gives CASTRAGGRETQYF.

The CDR3 spells CASRPIGTGGLRGYTF. CDR3 bases: TGTGCCAGCAGACCCATTGGGACAGGGGGTCTTAGGGGCTACACCTTC. The J gene is TRBJ1-2, the V gene TRBV27; 11 bases align to TRBD1. Looked up from germline, CDR1 is MNHEY and CDR2 is SMNVEV (reference sequence). Trimming took 6 bases from V and 8 from J; bases not matched to a gene: 14. The CDR3 covers 16 residues.

The chain combines TRBV15 with TRBJ1-4; 8 bases map to TRBD1. CDR3 length equals 18 residues. With 0 bases clipped from V and 0 bases from J, the junction kept 6 bases outside the gene matches. Germline lookup yields CDR1 LNHNV and CDR2 YYDKDF (reference sequence). Here the CDR3 DNA reads TGTGCCACCAGCAGAGATGTACAGGGGGGTGCAACTAATGAAAAACTGTTTTTT. Its protein is CATSRDVQGGATNEKLFF.

The chain is built from TRBV6-2 or TRBV6-3 and TRBJ1-5; 7 bases align to TRBD1. CDR1 and CDR2 (germline): MNHEY, SVGEGT. CDR3 size: 14 residues. The J segment lost 5 bases and the V segment lost 6 bases, leaving 7 bases of the junction unmatched. The CDR3, as DNA: TGTGCCAGCAGCCCCGGACAGGTATATCAGCCCCAGCATTTT. Protein: CASSPGQVYQPQHF.

This chain joins TRBV7-9 and TRBJ2-3; D is perhaps TRBD1 (6 bases). Germline loops: CDR1 SEHNR, CDR2 FQNEAQ (reference sequence). The CDR3 extends over 14 amino acids. Trimming shortened V by 4 bases and J by 4 bases, and 12 bases separated the two germline ends. Written as DNA, the CDR3 is TGTGCCAGCAGCTCAGGGGTATACTCAGATACGCAGTATTTT. This encodes CASSSGVYSDTQYF.

This clonotype occurred a few times. The rearrangement joins TRBV20-1 to TRBJ2-1; a possible D gene is TRBD2 (6 bases). CDR1 DFQATT and CDR2 SNEGSKA come from the germline V gene (reference sequence). The CDR3 is made up of 12 amino acids. This CDR3 is CTSGRSRNEQFF. Here the CDR3 DNA reads TGCACGTCCGGGAGATCAAGAAATGAGCAGTTCTTC.

This clonotype turned up a few times. The gene calls are TRBV10-3 and TRBJ2-1; 10 nucleotides match TRBD2. The CDR3 totals 16 residues. The germline gives CDR1 ENHRY, CDR2 SYGVKD. V was pared by 0 bases and J by 9 bases, with 8 bases of the junction left unmatched. The CDR3 bases are TGTGCCATCAGTGAGTCTATAAGCGGGAGGGTCGGTGAGCAGTTCTTC. Translation: CAISESISGRVGEQFF.

This clonotype was observed a few times. The rearrangement links TRBV9 to TRBJ1-4; maybe TRBD1 (6 bases). The V end lost 1 base, the J end lost 5 bases, and 12 bases lay between the germline ends. This CDR3 is built from 15 residues. From germline, CDR1 is SGDLS and CDR2 YYNGEE. The CDR3 here is CASSVLGDTNEKLFF. DNA for the CDR3: TGTGCCAGCAGCGTATTGGGGGACACCAATGAAAAACTGTTTTTT.

In this sample, this clonotype turned up a few times. For the CDR3, the DNA is TGTGCCAGCAGCCAGTCCAGGGGCTACACCTTC. Amino acid sequence: CASSQSRGYTF. The rearrangement links TRBV4-2 to TRBJ1-2, with no clear D. CDR1 and CDR2 (germline): LGHNA, YNFKEQ. Trimming left V 3 bases short and J 8 bases short, with 7 bases between. CDR3 length: 11 residues.

The chain joins TRBV27 to TRBJ2-6; TRBD2 agrees at 7 bases. The CDR3 consists of 17 residues. The J segment lost 1 base and the V segment lost 2 bases, leaving 5 bases of the junction unmatched. Germline CDR1 is MNHEY and CDR2 is SMNVEV (reference sequence). DNA of the CDR3: TGTGCCAGCAGTTTAGGGGGGAGGGTATCTGGGGCCAACGTCCTGACTTTC. Residues: CASSLGGRVSGANVLTF. The full variable domain, its missing parts supplied by reference TRBV27 and TRBJ2-6, is EAQVTQNPRYLITVTGKKLTVTCSQNMNHEYMSWYRQDPGLGLRQIYYSMNVEVTDKGDVPEGYKVSRKEKRNFPLILESPSPNQTSLYFCASSLGGRVSGANVLTFGAGSRLTVL.

This clonotype was observed a handful of times. The chain has TRBV7-8 and TRBJ2-6, with D possibly TRBD1 on 6 matching bases. CDR3 length equals 17 residues. V lost 7 bases to trimming and J lost 3 bases, with 19 bases between them. Germline V CDR1 and CDR2: SGHVS, FQNEAQ. CDR3 DNA: TGTGCCAGCACCTTGAACCTGGGGGCTCGTGGGGCCAACGTCCTGACTTTC. Encoded protein: CASTLNLGARGANVLTF.

This clonotype turned up a few times. J is TRBJ2-7 and V is TRBV10-3; D call uncertain. The DNA end favors TRBJ2-5, so the J call may be wrong. The CDR3 consists of 15 residues. Germline-derived CDR1 and CDR2 are ENHRY and SYGVKD. DNA of the CDR3: TGTGCCATCAGTGAGGCGGACGGCGCCGTGGAGACCCAGTACTTC. This sequence encodes CAISEADGAVETQYF.

V and J are TRBV29-1 and TRBJ2-1; 12 positions agree with TRBD2. The CDR3 is 14 amino acids. CDR1 is SQVTM and CDR2 is ANQGSEA in the germline V gene. V lost 4 bases and J lost 9; bases outside the gene matches: 7. The CDR3 here is CSVATSGSFGEQFF. CDR3 DNA sequence: TGCAGCGTTGCGACTAGCGGGAGTTTCGGTGAGCAGTTCTTC.

The rearrangement joins TRBV9 to TRBJ2-2; D is unclear. This CDR3 is built from 17 residues. Germline assignment: CDR1 SGDLS and CDR2 YYNGEE. The V end lost 4 bases, the J end lost 1 base, and 17 bases lay between the germline ends. CDR3 residues: CASSPRDGKQNTGELFF. CDR3 sequence (DNA): TGTGCCAGCAGCCCCCGCGACGGAAAGCAGAACACCGGGGAGCTGTTTTTT.

V and J are TRBV4-3 and TRBJ2-4; D possibly corresponds to TRBD2 (6 bases). This CDR3 is 17 amino acids long. Germline V gene lookup returns CDR1 LGHNA and CDR2 YSLEER. Trimming shortened V by 1 base and J by 1 base, and 14 bases separated the two germline ends. The CDR3 here is CASSQVGGSLAKNIQYF. As DNA, the CDR3 is TGCGCCAGCAGCCAAGTTGGAGGGTCTCTGGCCAAAAACATTCAGTACTTC.

This clonotype has a count of ten or more. This rearrangement joins TRBV6-5 to TRBJ2-5, with no clear D. Trimming pared 6 bases from V and 3 bases from J, leaving 2 bases between. Germline loops: CDR1 MNHEY, CDR2 SVGAGI. The CDR3 consists of 10 residues. This CDR3 reads CASRKETQYF. CDR3 DNA: TGTGCCAGCAGAAAAGAGACCCAGTACTTC.

This clonotype was counted between two and nine times. J is TRBJ2-1 and V is TRBV12-3 or TRBV12-4; possibly TRBD1 or TRBD2 for D (5 bases each). V lost 2 bases, J lost 9 bases, and 8 bases lay in between. The CDR3 totals 12 residues. The CDR3 coding sequence is TGTGCCAGCAGTTTACCAGGGAGTGAGCAGTTCTTC. Its protein product is CASSLPGSEQFF.

The genes are TRBV6-5 and TRBJ2-5; D may correspond to TRBD1 or TRBD2 (5 bases each). Germline CDR1 MNHEY, CDR2 SVGAGI. There are 14 residues in the CDR3. V shed 6 bases and J shed 11 bases, with 22 bases lying between them. The CDR3 coding sequence is TGTGCCAGCAGGACTAATACAGGATTGGGGGAGCAGTACTTC. Its protein is CASRTNTGLGEQYF.

This clonotype was found a few times. The rearrangement joins TRBV5-1 to TRBJ2-1; D is perhaps TRBD2 (6 bases). The CDR3 consists of 15 residues. V lost 0 bases, J lost 5 bases, and 12 bases lay in between. Looked up from germline, CDR1 is SGHRS and CDR2 is YFSETQ. CDR3 sequence reads: CASSLGLGEDNEQFF. The CDR3 coding sequence is TGCGCCAGCAGCTTGGGTTTGGGGGAGGACAATGAGCAGTTCTTC.

The chain uses TRBV7-2 and TRBJ2-3, with unresolved D. The CDR3 totals 15 residues. Germline V lookup: CDR1 SGHTA, CDR2 FQGNSA. V gave up 3 bases and J gave up 0 bases, with 10 bases separating them. In DNA form, the CDR3 reads TGTGCCAGCAGCTTCCGAGCGCTCAGCACAGATACGCAGTATTTT. The encoded protein is CASSFRALSTDTQYF.

This rearrangement joins TRBV20-1 to TRBJ2-1; D may be TRBD2 (6 bases). This CDR3 has 14 amino acids. Per germline, CDR1 DFQATT and CDR2 SNEGSKA (reference sequence). The ends were cut back, 8 bases at V and 5 bases at J, with 19 bases in the middle. In DNA form, the CDR3 reads TGCAGTCTTGAACTAGCTCGGGGGAACAATGAGCAGTTCTTC. Its translation: CSLELARGNNEQFF.

In its sample, this clonotype was seen a few times. The V and J genes are TRBV7-2 and TRBJ2-3; 10 bases are a match to TRBD2. The V gene's germline CDR1 is SGHTA and CDR2 FQGNSA. V lost 7 bases, J lost 1 base, and 2 bases stayed unmatched. This CDR3 is built from 14 residues. The CDR3 DNA reads as TGTGCCAGCACTAGCGGGAGTGGCACAGATACGCAGTATTTT. Translating gives CASTSGSGTDTQYF.

This chain uses TRBV7-2 with TRBJ2-3; the match to TRBD2 covers 9 bases. Germline trimming cut 5 bases from V and 7 bases from J; bases unmatched to any gene: 10. Germline loops: CDR1 SGHTA, CDR2 FQGNSA. The CDR3 covers 15 residues. CDR3 DNA: TGTGCCAGCAGCCCCGCGGGAGGGCCAGCAAATACGCAGTATTTT. It yields the protein CASSPAGGPANTQYF.

The chain uses TRBV6-5 and TRBJ2-2, with D possibly matching TRBD1 (6 bases). Trimming pared 2 bases from V and 2 bases from J, leaving 18 bases between. Germline V gene sequence: CDR1 MNHEY, CDR2 SVGAGI. There are 18 residues in the CDR3. The CDR3 protein is CASSYRNRVGLNTGELFF. CDR3 in DNA: TGTGCCAGCAGTTACCGTAACAGGGTCGGGCTAAACACCGGGGAGCTGTTTTTT.

The rearrangement uses TRBV7-2 and TRBJ1-1, with 7 bases that match TRBD1. The CDR3 consists of 14 residues. V was clipped by 5 bases and J by 3 bases; unmatched bases: 6. CDR1 is SGHTA, CDR2 FQGNSA, per germline. The CDR3 sequence: CASSIKTGDTEAFF. Here the CDR3 DNA reads TGTGCCAGCAGCATAAAAACAGGGGACACTGAAGCTTTCTTT.

The chain is built from TRBV7-8 and TRBJ2-5; 10 nucleotides align to TRBD1. TRBJ2-7 matches the DNA end more closely, so the J call is doubtful. There are 14 residues in the CDR3. Germline CDR1 reads SGHVS; CDR2 reads FQNEAQ. This chain's CDR3 is CASSGDRGNYEQYF. DNA for the CDR3: TGTGCCAGCAGCGGGGACAGGGGCAACTACGAGCAGTACTTC.